A single sample gave rise to the 11 T cell receptor beta chains below, sequenced in a study of T cell repertoires in cytomegalovirus infection. TCRdb reanalysed the reads using MiXCR and keeps one entry per CDR3 protein. Of approximately 320,000 distinct CDR3 sequences listed, more than 8% are singletons. Source material: PBMCs. These TCRs come from a human donor in good health (CMV status not recorded). Some clones in this sample may be carry-over from other donors' samples.

The sample holds a few counts of this clonotype. The chain has TRBV7-6 and TRBJ1-1, with D unclear. The CDR3 spans 15 residues. The ends were cut back, 5 bases at V and 3 bases at J, with 16 bases in the middle. Germline V lookup: CDR1 SGHVS, CDR2 FNYEAQ. CDR3 DNA: TGTGCCAGCAGCCCGGCACTCCCAACGGACACTGAAGCTTTCTTT. Encoded protein: CASSPALPTDTEAFF. Drawing the rest from reference TRBV7-6 and TRBJ1-1, the complete variable domain is GAGVSQSPRYKVTKRGQDVALRCDPISGHVSLYWYRQALGQGPEFLTYFNYEAQQDKSGLPNDRFSAERPEGSISTLTIQRTEQRDSAMYRCASSPALPTDTEAFFGQGTRLTVV.

The V and J genes are TRBV6-2 or TRBV6-3 and TRBJ2-7, with TRBD2 matching over 8 bases. The CDR3 is 15 amino acids. The V and J ends lost 6 bases and 0 bases, in that order; junction bases with no gene match: 7. Germline V gene data show CDR1 as MNHEY and CDR2 as SVGEGT. The CDR3 loop is CASRESGRSSYEQYF. CDR3 bases: TGTGCCAGCAGGGAGAGCGGGAGAAGCTCCTACGAGCAGTACTTC.

This clonotype was detected only a few times. The CDR3 DNA follows: TGTGCCAGCAGCAGCGTCACGGGGGGGGCAGACGAGCAGTACTTC. Amino acid sequence: CASSSVTGGADEQYF. The chain joins TRBV7-6 to TRBJ2-7, with 8 nucleotides matching TRBD2. J lost 5 bases, V lost 5 bases, and 11 bases had no gene match. Germline V gives CDR1 SGHVS, CDR2 FNYEAQ. This CDR3 is 15 amino acids long.

This chain joins TRBV7-2 and TRBJ2-1, with D unresolved. Per the germline V gene, CDR1 is SGHTA and CDR2 is FQGNSA. Trimming pared 0 bases from V and 7 bases from J, leaving 7 bases between. CDR3 length: 13 residues. The CDR3 region is CASSLAWDNEQFF. The CDR3 bases are TGTGCCAGCAGCTTAGCGTGGGATAATGAGCAGTTCTTC.

This clonotype has ten or more counts. This rearrangement joins TRBV5-4 to TRBJ2-1, with TRBD2 as a possible D gene (6 bases). The CDR3 contains 15 residues. Trimming cost V 4 bases and J 5 bases, with 16 bases left between them. Germline CDR1 and CDR2: SGHNT and YYREEE (reference sequence). In DNA, the CDR3 is TGTGCCAGCAGCGGGGGACTCGGGCGTAACAATGAGCAGTTCTTC. This encodes CASSGGLGRNNEQFF.

The V gene is TRBV6-6, the J gene TRBJ1-4; D gene ambiguous. The CDR3 runs 12 residues. V was trimmed by 4 bases and J by 7 bases, leaving 7 bases between them. CDR1 MNHNY and CDR2 SVGAGI come from the germline V gene (reference sequence). The CDR3 spells CASSSFFEKLFF. The DNA for the CDR3 is TGTGCCAGCAGTTCCTTCTTTGAAAAACTGTTTTTT.

Many counts were recorded for this clonotype. The V gene is TRBV28, the J gene TRBJ1-1, with TRBD1 identical over 8 bases. The CDR3 totals 14 residues. J was trimmed by 5 bases and V by 1 base; bases with no gene match: 3. From germline, CDR1 is MDHEN and CDR2 SYDVKM. The CDR3 region has the DNA TGTGCCAGCAGTTTATCAGGGGGCGGGACTGAAGCTTTCTTT. Its translation is CASSLSGGGTEAFF.

This clonotype was picked up many times. V usage is TRBV4-1 and J usage is TRBJ2-7; D may be TRBD1 (5 bases). The germline gives CDR1 MGHRA, CDR2 YSYEKL. V was pared by 3 bases and J by 5 bases, with 14 bases between. This CDR3 is 14 amino acids long. Here the CDR3 DNA reads TGCGCCAGCAGCCACCAACAGGAGAGCAACGAGCAGTACTTC. This codes for CASSHQQESNEQYF.

This clonotype was seen many times. The chain is built from TRBV11-3 and TRBJ1-2; 7 bases align to TRBD1. J was trimmed by 0 bases and V by 5 bases; bases with no gene match: 6. CDR3 length equals 15 residues. Germline CDR1 is SGHNT and CDR2 is YENEEA. The CDR3 region has the DNA TGTGCCAGCAGCACAAGGGACAGAACTAACTATGGCTACACCTTC. Translating it yields CASSTRDRTNYGYTF.

This clonotype appeared a few times. This sequence joins TRBV28 and TRBJ2-2; D might be TRBD1 (5 bases). Germline V gives CDR1 MDHEN, CDR2 SYDVKM. Trimming took off 9 bases at V and 0 bases at J, with 8 bases between the two ends. The CDR3 is 13 amino acids. CDR3 region: CASVGPNTGELFF. The CDR3 bases are TGTGCCAGTGTGGGGCCGAACACCGGGGAGCTGTTTTTT. Drawing the rest from reference TRBV28 and TRBJ2-2, the complete variable domain is DVKVTQSSRYLVKRTGEKVFLECVQDMDHENMFWYRQDPGLGLRLIYFSYDVKMKEKGDIPEGYSVSREKKERFSLILESASTNQTSMYLCASVGPNTGELFFGEGSRLTVL.

V is TRBV6-1 and J is TRBJ1-4; D possibly corresponds to TRBD1 (6 bases). The germline gives CDR1 MNHNS, CDR2 SASEGT. The CDR3 is 14 residues long. Trimming removed 2 bases at V and 8 bases at J, with 12 bases between. The CDR3 DNA reads as TGTGCCAGCAGTGAAAGGACAGTCCGCGAAAAACTGTTTTTT. Protein sequence: CASSERTVREKLFF.